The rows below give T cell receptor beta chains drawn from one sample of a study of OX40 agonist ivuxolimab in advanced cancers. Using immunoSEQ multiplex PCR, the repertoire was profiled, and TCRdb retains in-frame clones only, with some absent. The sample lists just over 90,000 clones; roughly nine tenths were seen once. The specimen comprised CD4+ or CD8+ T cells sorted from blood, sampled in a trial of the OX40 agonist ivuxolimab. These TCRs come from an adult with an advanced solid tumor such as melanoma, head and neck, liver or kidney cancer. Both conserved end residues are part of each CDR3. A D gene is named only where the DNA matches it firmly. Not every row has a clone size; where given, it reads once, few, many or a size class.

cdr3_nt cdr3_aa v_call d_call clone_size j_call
TGCGCCAGCAGTGCGGGGGGTAACTATGGCTACACCTTC CASSAGGNYGYTF TRBV10-2 . . TRBJ1-2
TGTGCCAGCAGTGACTTTTCCGGGACGAACGAGCAGTACTTC CASSDFSGTNEQYF TRBV27 . . TRBJ2-7
TGTGCCAGCAGTGAACTGGACAGGGCCAACGATGAGCAGTTCTTC CASSELDRANDEQFF TRBV2 TRBD1 . TRBJ2-1
TGTGCCAGCAGTTTTGGCTGGGTGGGTACCTACGAGCAGTACTTC CASSFGWVGTYEQYF TRBV27 . few TRBJ2-7
TGTGCCTGGAGTGAAAGCTACGAGCAGTACTTC CAWSESYEQYF TRBV30 . . TRBJ2-7
TGTGCCAGCAGCTTAGGCCGCGGACATACGCAGTATTTT CASSLGRGHTQYF TRBV13 . . TRBJ2-3
TGTGCCAGCAGTTCGGGGACGGTGAACACTGAAGCTTTCTTT CASSSGTVNTEAFF TRBV6-6 . . TRBJ1-1
TGTGCCTGGAGTGCAGGGGGCGGGTACGAGCAGTACTTC CAWSAGGGYEQYF TRBV30 TRBD1 . TRBJ2-7
TGTGCCAGCAGCTTGCGGGGGGGGCTGGATGAGCAGTTCTTC CASSLRGGLDEQFF TRBV5-6 TRBD2 . TRBJ2-1
TGTGCCAGCAGCCTCTCTCCGGGTACAGATACGCAGTATTTT CASSLSPGTDTQYF TRBV7-3 . . TRBJ2-3
TGTGCCAGCAGTTCCGGAGGGGAAACCGGGGAGCTGTTTTTT CASSSGGETGELFF TRBV27 . . TRBJ2-2
TGTGCCAGCAGTTCGGGCTTCATGGGGGAGCAGTACTTC CASSSGFMGEQYF TRBV6-5 . . TRBJ2-7
TGTGCTAGTGGGGGACTAGCGGGAGGGCCCGCCTCCTACAATGAGCAGTTCTTC CASGGLAGGPASYNEQFF TRBV12-5 TRBD2 . TRBJ2-1
TGCAGCGTTGGGGGACTTCGCCACACTGAAGCTTTCTTT CSVGGLRHTEAFF TRBV29-1 . . TRBJ1-1
TGTGCCAGCAGCCTCGTCGCGGGAAGTAACTACGAGCAGTACTTC CASSLVAGSNYEQYF TRBV4-2 . few TRBJ2-7
TGTGCTAGCAGCCAATCTAGCCAGGTTGGCTATACGCAGTATTTT CASSQSSQVGYTQYF TRBV7-7 . . TRBJ2-3
TGCAGTGCTCCCGGACAGGGGCGAGCTTTCTTT CSAPGQGRAFF TRBV20-1 TRBD1 . TRBJ1-1
TGTGCCAGCAGTGATGGTGTGACGAGAGGAAACACCATATATTTT CASSDGVTRGNTIYF TRBV2 . . TRBJ1-3
TGTGCCAGCAGCCCCCGGGACAGGGTGGGAGAGACCCAGTACTTC CASSPRDRVGETQYF TRBV25-1 TRBD1 . TRBJ2-5
TGTGCCAGCAGCGTAGCGGAGACAGGGATGAACACTGAAGCTTTCTTT CASSVAETGMNTEAFF TRBV9 TRBD1 few TRBJ1-1
TGTGCCAGCTCCAGGTTCCACAATGAGCAGTTCTTC CASSRFHNEQFF TRBV6-1 . . TRBJ2-1
TGTGCCAGCAGCTTAGATGGGACAGGGATCGGCTACACCTTC CASSLDGTGIGYTF TRBV7-9 TRBD1 once TRBJ1-2
TGTGCCAGCAGCGTAGGGAATAACTATGGCTACACCTTC CASSVGNNYGYTF TRBV9 . . TRBJ1-2
TGTGCCAGCAGCTTAGTTTCTGGGACAGGGGGGACTGAAGCTTTCTTT CASSLVSGTGGTEAFF TRBV7-6 TRBD1 . TRBJ1-1
TGTGCCAGCAGCCAAACCGTACCTGAAGCTTTCTTT CASSQTVPEAFF TRBV11-2 . . TRBJ1-1
TGCGCCAGCAGCCCGACAGGAGCTAATGAAAAACTGTTTTTT CASSPTGANEKLFF TRBV5-1 . . TRBJ1-4
TGTGCCAGAAGCCCAGGACAGCACACTGAAGCTTTCTTT CARSPGQHTEAFF TRBV5-3 . . TRBJ1-1
TGTGCCCCCAATGGGGGGTTAGCGGGAGAGGGTGGGCAGACGCGCTCCTACAATGAGCAGTTCTTC CAPNGGLAGEGGQTRSYNEQFF TRBV27 TRBD2 . TRBJ2-1
TGTGCCAGCAGCCGTATGCTTTCCAGCGAGACTCCAGCGGATACGCAGTATTTT CASSRMLSSETPADTQYF TRBV27 . . TRBJ2-3
TGTGCCAGCAGTCATCAGGGGGCGCATACAGATACGCAGTATTTT CASSHQGAHTDTQYF TRBV6-6 TRBD1 . TRBJ2-3
TGCGCCAGCAGCCAAGATGCCACTTGGGGCGGCTACGAGCAGTACTTC CASSQDATWGGYEQYF TRBV4-1 . . TRBJ2-7
TGTGCCAGCAGCGTCAGACAGCTAGCGGGGCAAGAGACCCAGTACTTC CASSVRQLAGQETQYF TRBV9 TRBD2 . TRBJ2-5
TGTGCCAGCAGCCTAACAGGGACCGATACGCAGTATTTT CASSLTGTDTQYF TRBV7-2 . . TRBJ2-3
TGCGCCAGCAGCTTGGTCTTGAGCACAGATACGCAGTATTTT CASSLVLSTDTQYF TRBV5-1 . . TRBJ2-3
TGTGCCAGCAGCGGGTTGTATGGCTACACCTTC CASSGLYGYTF TRBV9 . once TRBJ1-2
TGCAGCGTTGAAGGGCGGGACGCCTACAATGAGCAGTTCTTC CSVEGRDAYNEQFF TRBV29-1 . . TRBJ2-1
TGCAGCGTTGAACGTCCCAGGAGCGGGGTCGGAGGTGAGCAGTTCTTC CSVERPRSGVGGEQFF TRBV29-1 TRBD2 . TRBJ2-1
TGCAGCGTTGAGAGGACTAGCATAGGAGAGACCCAGTACTTC CSVERTSIGETQYF TRBV29-1 TRBD2 . TRBJ2-5
TGCGCCAGCAGCCGGGGACTAGAAGAGACCCAGTACTTC CASSRGLEETQYF TRBV4-3 TRBD2 . TRBJ2-5
TGTGCCAGCAGCCAGGCTCGGACTATCATCTACGAGCAGTACTTC CASSQARTIIYEQYF TRBV6-5 . . TRBJ2-7
TGTGCCAGCAGCCACTCAGGGAAGGGAAGCTCCTACGAGCAGTACTTC CASSHSGKGSSYEQYF TRBV4-2 . . TRBJ2-7
TGTACCAGCAGCTCGCATTCGATAGCGGAGACCCAGTACTTC CTSSSHSIAETQYF TRBV7-2 . . TRBJ2-5
TGTGCCACCAGCAGAATCGAGGGTCAGCCCCAGCATTTT CATSRIEGQPQHF TRBV15 . once TRBJ1-5
TGTGCCAGCAGCCTGACGCTTAGTGAGCAGTTCTTC CASSLTLSEQFF TRBV27 . . TRBJ2-1
TGTGCCAGTTCCCACCGGGACAAAAACACCGGGGAGCTGTTTTTT CASSHRDKNTGELFF TRBV2 . . TRBJ2-2